The 5 T cell receptor beta chains below come from one sample, sequenced in a study of blood T cell repertoires in COVID-19. Only in-frame clones appear in the TCRdb table, and some are missing; sequencing was by immunoSEQ multiplex PCR. The table lists approximately 380,000 clones, 90% to 95% of them singletons. Sample: PBMCs or T cells enriched from blood (not recorded which). The receptors were sampled from a woman aged 40 to 50 who had been exposed to COVID-19.

The chain couples TRBV19 to TRBJ2-5, with a weak D call TRBD1 (6 bases). Germline V CDR1 and CDR2: LNHDA, SQIVND (reference sequence). V lost 3 bases and J lost 1, with 12 bases in between. The CDR3 runs 15 residues. CDR3 coding DNA: TGTGCCAGTAGTATCGGCGGACAGTTCCAAGAGACCCAGTACTTC. It is translated as CASSIGGQFQETQYF.

The CDR3 coding sequence is TGCGCCAGCAGCTTTCACGAGGTACCGGGGACTGAAGCTTTCTTT. Translating it yields CASSFHEVPGTEAFF. The chain has TRBV5-1 and TRBJ1-1, with D unresolved. This CDR3 spans 15 amino acids. V dropped 2 bases and J dropped 5 bases, with 16 bases sitting between them. Germline CDR1 reads SGHRS; CDR2 reads YFSETQ.

The chain recombines TRBV7-9 with TRBJ2-2, with 9 bases lining up with TRBD2. Germline lookup yields CDR1 SEHNR and CDR2 FQNEAQ (reference sequence). This CDR3 is built from 17 residues. Trimming at V came to 1 base and at J to 5 bases, leaving 8 bases not matched to a gene. The CDR3 loop reads CASSLGGSGRKTGELFF. The DNA of the CDR3 is TGTGCCAGCAGCTTAGGTGGTAGCGGGAGAAAAACCGGGGAGCTGTTTTTT.

The J gene is TRBJ2-7, the V gene TRBV7-8; 7 nucleotides agree with TRBD2. Germline values: CDR1 SGHVS, CDR2 FQNEAQ. This CDR3 contains 15 residues. V was pared by 5 bases and J by 3 bases, with 10 bases of the junction left unmatched. CDR3 in amino acids: CASSPSAGEDYEQYF. The DNA of the CDR3 is TGTGCCAGCAGCCCCTCCGCGGGGGAGGACTACGAGCAGTACTTC.

The rearrangement links TRBV12-3 or TRBV12-4 to TRBJ1-3; no definite D call. This CDR3 region has 13 residues. V lost 4 bases and J 3 bases, leaving 7 bases between the germline ends. In DNA form, the CDR3 reads TGTGCCAGCAGTTCCCCCATTGGAAACACCATATATTTT. Protein sequence: CASSSPIGNTIYF.